This TCR beta chain appears in the sequencing data of a study of shared clonotypes between healthy human individuals. Study outcomes and limitations: Blood was the sole source, and tissue repertoires probably differ.

V lost 6 bases and J 0 bases, leaving 8 bases between the germline ends. The germline gives CDR1 SNHLY, CDR2 FYNNEI. CDR3 length equals 14 residues. When replicate PCRs were run on sorted subsets, they used 200 ng DNA, some 33,000 T cell genomes. Sequencing was performed with immunoSEQ multiplex PCR; in TCRdb, only in-frame clones are kept and a portion is missing. The sample holds 2 million or so clones, about 95% seen once. As defined, naive CD8 cells were CD45RO-negative and positively selected for CCR7, with terminally differentiated effector memory CD45RA+ cells excluded. On this clone itself: Its antigen is as yet unknown.

Sequencing used naive CD8+ T cells sorted from blood. This sequence joins TRBV2 and TRBJ2-2; D is ambiguous. The clonotype comes from a man between 18 and 29 years old in good health. Written as DNA, the CDR3 is TGTGCCAGCAGAAGGTTCGCGAACACCGGGGAGCTGTTTTTT. Its translation is CASRRFANTGELFF.